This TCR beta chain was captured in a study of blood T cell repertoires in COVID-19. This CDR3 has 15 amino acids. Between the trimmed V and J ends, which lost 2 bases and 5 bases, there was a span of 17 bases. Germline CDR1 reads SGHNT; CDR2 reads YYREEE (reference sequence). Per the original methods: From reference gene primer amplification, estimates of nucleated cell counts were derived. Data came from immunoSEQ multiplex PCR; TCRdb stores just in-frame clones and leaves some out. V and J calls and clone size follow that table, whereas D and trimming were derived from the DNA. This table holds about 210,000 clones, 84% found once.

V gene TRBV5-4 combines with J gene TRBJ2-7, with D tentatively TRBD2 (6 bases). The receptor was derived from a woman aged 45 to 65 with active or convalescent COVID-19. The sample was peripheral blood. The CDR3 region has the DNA TGTGCCAGCAGCTTTGAGAGGGGAGGAGGCAACGAGCAGTACTTC. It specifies CASSFERGGGNEQYF.